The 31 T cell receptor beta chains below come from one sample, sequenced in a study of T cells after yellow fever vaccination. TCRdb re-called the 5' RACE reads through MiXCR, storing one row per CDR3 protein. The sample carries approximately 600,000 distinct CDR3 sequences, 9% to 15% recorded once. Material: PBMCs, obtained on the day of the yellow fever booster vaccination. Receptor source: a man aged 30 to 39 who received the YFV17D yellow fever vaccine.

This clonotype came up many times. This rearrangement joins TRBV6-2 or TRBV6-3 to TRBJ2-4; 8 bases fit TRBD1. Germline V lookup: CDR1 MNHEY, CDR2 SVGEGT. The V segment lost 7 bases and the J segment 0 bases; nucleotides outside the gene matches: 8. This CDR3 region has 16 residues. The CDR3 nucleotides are TGTGCCAGCACCCCGGACAGGGTTCTAGCCAAAAACATTCAGTACTTC. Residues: CASTPDRVLAKNIQYF.

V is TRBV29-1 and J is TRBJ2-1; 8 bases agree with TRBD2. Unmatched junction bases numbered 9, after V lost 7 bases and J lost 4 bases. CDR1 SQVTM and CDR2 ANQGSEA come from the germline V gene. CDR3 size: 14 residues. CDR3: CSALPGLGYNEQFF. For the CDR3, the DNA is TGCAGCGCTCTACCGGGACTAGGTTACAATGAGCAGTTCTTC.

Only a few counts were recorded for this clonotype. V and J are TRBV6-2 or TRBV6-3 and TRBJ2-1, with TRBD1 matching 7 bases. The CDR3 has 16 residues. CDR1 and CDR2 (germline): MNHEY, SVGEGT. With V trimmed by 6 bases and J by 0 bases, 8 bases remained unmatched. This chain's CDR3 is CASSARTGDSYNEQFF. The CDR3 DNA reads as TGTGCCAGCAGCGCCCGAACAGGGGACTCCTACAATGAGCAGTTCTTC.

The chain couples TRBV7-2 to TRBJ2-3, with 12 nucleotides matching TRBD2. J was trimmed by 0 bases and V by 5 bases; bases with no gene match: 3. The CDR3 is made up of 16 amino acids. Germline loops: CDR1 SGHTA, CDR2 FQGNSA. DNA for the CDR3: TGTGCCAGCAGCCGCGGGACTAGCGGGAGCACAGATACGCAGTATTTT. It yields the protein CASSRGTSGSTDTQYF.

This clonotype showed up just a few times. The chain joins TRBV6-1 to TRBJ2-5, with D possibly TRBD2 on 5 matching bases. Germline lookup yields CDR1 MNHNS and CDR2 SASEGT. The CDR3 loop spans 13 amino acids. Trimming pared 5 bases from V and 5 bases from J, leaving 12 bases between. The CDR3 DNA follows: TGTGCCAGCAGTCCGGTCGGCGGGGAGACCCAGTACTTC. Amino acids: CASSPVGGETQYF.

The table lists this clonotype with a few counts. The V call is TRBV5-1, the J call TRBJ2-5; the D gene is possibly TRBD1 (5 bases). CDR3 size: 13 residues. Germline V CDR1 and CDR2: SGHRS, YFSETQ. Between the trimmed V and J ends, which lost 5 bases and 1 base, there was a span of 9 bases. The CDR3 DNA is TGCGCCAGCAGGACAGCCCGCCAAGAGACCCAGTACTTC. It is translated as CASRTARQETQYF. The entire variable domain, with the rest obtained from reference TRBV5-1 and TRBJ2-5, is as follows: KAGVTQTPRYLIKTRGQQVTLSCSPISGHRSVSWYQQTPGQGLQFLFEYFSETQRNKGNFPGRFSGRQFSNSRSEMNVSTLELGDSALYLCASRTARQETQYFGPGTRLLVL.

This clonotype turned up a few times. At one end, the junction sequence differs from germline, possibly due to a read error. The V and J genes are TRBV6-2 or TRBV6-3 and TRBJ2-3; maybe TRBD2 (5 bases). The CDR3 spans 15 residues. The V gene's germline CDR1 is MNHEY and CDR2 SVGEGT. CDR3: CASNYAPGLTDTQYF. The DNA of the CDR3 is TGTGCCAGCAATTACGCCCCCGGACTGACAGATACGCAGTATTTT.

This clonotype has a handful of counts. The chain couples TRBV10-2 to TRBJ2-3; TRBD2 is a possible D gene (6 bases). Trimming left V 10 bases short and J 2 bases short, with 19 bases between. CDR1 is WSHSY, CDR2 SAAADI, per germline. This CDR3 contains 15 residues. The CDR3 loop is CAIRPTSHNTDTQYF. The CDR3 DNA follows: TGCGCCATACGCCCGACTAGTCACAACACAGATACGCAGTATTTT.

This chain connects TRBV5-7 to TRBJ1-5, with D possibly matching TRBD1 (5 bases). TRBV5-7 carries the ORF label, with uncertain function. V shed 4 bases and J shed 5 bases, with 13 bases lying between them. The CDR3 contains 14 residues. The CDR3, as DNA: TGTGCCAGCAGCCCGGGACGGCAAGATCAGCCCCAGCATTTT. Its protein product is CASSPGRQDQPQHF.

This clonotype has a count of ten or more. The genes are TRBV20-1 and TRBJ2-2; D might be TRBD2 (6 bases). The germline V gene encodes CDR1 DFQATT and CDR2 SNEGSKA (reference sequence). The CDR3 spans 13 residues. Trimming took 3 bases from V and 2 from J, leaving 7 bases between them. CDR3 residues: CSASGSNTGELFF. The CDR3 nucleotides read TGCAGTGCTAGCGGGAGTAACACCGGGGAGCTGTTTTTT.

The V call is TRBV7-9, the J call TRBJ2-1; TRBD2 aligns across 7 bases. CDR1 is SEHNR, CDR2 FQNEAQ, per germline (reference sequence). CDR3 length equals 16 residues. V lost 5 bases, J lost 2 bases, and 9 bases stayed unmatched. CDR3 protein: CASSPTSSGAYNEQFF. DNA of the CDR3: TGTGCCAGCAGCCCAACATCTAGCGGAGCCTACAATGAGCAGTTCTTC.

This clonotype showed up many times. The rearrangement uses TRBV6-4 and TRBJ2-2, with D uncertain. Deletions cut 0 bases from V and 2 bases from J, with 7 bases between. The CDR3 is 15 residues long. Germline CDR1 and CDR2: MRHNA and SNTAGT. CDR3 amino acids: CASSDSAGNTGELFF. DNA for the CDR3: TGTGCCAGCAGTGACTCAGCTGGAAACACCGGGGAGCTGTTTTTT.

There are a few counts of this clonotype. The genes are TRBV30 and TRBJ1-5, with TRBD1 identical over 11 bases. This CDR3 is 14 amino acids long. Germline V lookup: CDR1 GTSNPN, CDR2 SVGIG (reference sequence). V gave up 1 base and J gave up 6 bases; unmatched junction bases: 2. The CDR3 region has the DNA TGTGCCTGGAGTGGGACAGGGGGCGGTCAGCCCCAGCATTTT. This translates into CAWSGTGGGQPQHF.

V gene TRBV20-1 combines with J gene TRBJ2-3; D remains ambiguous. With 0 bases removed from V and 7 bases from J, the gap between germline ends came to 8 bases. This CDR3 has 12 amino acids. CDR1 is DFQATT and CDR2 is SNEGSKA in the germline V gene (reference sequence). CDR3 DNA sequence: TGCAGTGCTAGAGATTTACGAAATACGCAGTATTTT. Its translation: CSARDLRNTQYF.

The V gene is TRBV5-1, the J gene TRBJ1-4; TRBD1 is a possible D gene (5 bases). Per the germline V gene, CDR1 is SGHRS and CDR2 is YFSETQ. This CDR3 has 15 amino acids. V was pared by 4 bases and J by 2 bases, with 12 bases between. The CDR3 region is CASSLIGATNEKLFF. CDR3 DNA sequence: TGCGCCAGCAGCCTAATAGGGGCGACTAATGAAAAACTGTTTTTT.

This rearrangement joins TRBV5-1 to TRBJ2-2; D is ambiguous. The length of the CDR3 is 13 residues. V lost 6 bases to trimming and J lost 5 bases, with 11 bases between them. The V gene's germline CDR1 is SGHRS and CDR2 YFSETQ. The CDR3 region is CASTPMGTGELFF. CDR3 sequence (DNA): TGCGCCAGCACCCCCATGGGGACCGGGGAGCTGTTTTTT.

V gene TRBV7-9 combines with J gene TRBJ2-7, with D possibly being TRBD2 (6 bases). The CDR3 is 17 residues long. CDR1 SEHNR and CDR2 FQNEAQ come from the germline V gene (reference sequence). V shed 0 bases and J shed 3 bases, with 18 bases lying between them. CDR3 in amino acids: CASSLARGGAVSYEQYF. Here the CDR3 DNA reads TGTGCCAGCAGCTTAGCGCGTGGCGGGGCAGTCAGCTACGAGCAGTACTTC. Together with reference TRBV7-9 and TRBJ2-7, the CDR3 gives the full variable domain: DTGVSQNPRHKITKRGQNVTFRCDPISEHNRLYWYRQTLGQGPEFLTYFQNEAQLEKSRLLSDRFSAERPKGSFSTLEIQRTEQGDSAMYLCASSLARGGAVSYEQYFGPGTRLTVT.

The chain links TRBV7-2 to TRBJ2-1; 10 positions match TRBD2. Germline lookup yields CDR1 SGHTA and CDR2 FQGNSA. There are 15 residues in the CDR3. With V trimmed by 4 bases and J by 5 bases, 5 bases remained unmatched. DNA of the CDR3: TGTGCCAGCAGCTCGTGGACTAGCGGAGACAATGAGCAGTTCTTC. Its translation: CASSSWTSGDNEQFF.

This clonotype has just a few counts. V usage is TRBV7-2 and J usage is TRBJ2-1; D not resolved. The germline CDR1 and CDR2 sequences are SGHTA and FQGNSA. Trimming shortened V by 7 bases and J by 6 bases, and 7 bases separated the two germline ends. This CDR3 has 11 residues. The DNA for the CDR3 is TGTGCCAGCACCGCATTCAATGAGCAGTTCTTC. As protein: CASTAFNEQFF.

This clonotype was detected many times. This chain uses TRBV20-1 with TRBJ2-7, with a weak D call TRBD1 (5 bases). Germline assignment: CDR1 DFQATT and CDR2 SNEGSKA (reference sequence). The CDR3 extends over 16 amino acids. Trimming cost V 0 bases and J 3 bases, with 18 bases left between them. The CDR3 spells CSARDSDSGYRYEQYF. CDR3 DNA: TGCAGTGCTAGAGACAGCGACTCAGGGTACCGCTACGAGCAGTACTTC.

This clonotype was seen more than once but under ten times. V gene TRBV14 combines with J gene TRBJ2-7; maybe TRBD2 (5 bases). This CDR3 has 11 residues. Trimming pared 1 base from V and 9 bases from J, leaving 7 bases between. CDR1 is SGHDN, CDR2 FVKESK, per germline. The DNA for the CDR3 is TGTGCCAGCAGCCAAGTGAGCGGGCAGTACTTC. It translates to CASSQVSGQYF.

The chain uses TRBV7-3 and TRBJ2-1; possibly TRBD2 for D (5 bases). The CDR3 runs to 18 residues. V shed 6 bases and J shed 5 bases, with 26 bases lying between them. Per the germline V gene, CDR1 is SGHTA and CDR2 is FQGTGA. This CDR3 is CASRRSVGWQAEDNEQFF. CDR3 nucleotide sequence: TGTGCCAGCAGGCGCTCGGTCGGTTGGCAGGCGGAGGACAATGAGCAGTTCTTC.

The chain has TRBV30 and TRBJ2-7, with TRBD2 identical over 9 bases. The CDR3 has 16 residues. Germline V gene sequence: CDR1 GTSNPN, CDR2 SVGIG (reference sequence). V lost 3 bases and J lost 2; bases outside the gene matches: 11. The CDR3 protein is CAWRGRRLAGPYEQYF. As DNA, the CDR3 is TGTGCCTGGAGGGGTCGGAGGCTAGCGGGACCCTACGAGCAGTACTTC.

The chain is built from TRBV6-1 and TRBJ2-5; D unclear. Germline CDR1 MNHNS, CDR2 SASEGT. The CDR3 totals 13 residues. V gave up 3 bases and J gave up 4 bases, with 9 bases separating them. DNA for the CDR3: TGTGCCAGCAGTGAGGTCCTACTAGAGACCCAGTACTTC. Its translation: CASSEVLLETQYF.

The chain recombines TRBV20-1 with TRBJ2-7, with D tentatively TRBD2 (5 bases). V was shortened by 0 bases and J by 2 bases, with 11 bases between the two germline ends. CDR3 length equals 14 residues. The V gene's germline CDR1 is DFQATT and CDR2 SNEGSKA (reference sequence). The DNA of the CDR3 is TGCAGTGCTAGAGATTTACTAGGAACCTACGAGCAGTACTTC. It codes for CSARDLLGTYEQYF.

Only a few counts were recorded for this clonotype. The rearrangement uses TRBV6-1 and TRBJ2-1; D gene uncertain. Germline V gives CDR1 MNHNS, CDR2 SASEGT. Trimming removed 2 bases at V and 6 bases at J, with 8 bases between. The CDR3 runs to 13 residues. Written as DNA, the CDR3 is TGTGCCAGCAGTGAACAGCTTTCCAATGAGCAGTTCTTC. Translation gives CASSEQLSNEQFF.

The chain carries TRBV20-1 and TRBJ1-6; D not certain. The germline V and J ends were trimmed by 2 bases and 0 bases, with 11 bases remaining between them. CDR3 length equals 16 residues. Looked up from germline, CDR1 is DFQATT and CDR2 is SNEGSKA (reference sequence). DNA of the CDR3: TGCAGTGCTAGAAGTGCCCATAGCTCCTATAATTCACCCCTCCACTTT. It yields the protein CSARSAHSSYNSPLHF.

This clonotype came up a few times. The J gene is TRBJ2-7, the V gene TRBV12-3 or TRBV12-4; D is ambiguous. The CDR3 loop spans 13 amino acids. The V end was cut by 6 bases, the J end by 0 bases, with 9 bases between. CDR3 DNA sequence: TGTGCCAGCAGGGAATCAAGCTCCTACGAGCAGTACTTC. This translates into CASRESSSYEQYF.

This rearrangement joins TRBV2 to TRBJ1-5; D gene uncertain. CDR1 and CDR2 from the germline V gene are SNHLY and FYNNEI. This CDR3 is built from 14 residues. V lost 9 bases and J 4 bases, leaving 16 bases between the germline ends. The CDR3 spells CASSGAFQNQPQHF. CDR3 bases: TGTGCCAGTTCTGGTGCGTTCCAGAATCAGCCCCAGCATTTT.

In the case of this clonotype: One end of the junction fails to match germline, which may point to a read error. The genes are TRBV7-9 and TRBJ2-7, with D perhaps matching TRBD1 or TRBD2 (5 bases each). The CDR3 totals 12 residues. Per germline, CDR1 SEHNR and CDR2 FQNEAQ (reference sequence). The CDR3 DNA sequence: TGTGCCAGCAGCTTAGCGCAACCGGGACCCAACTTC. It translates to CASSLAQPGPNF. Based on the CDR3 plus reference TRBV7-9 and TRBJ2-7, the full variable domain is DTGVSQNPRHKITKRGQNVTFRCDPISEHNRLYWYRQTLGQGPEFLTYFQNEAQLEKSRLLSDRFSAERPKGSFSTLEIQRTEQGDSAMYLCASSLAQPGPNFGPGTRLTVT.

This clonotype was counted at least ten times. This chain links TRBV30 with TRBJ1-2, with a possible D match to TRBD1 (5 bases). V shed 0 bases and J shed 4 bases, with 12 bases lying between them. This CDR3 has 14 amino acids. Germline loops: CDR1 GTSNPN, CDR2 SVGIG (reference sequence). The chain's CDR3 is CAWSVPGGTYGYTF. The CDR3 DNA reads TGTGCCTGGAGTGTACCCGGGGGTACCTATGGCTACACCTTC.